One sample yielded the 19 T cell receptor beta chains listed below, sequenced in a study of beta chain features in type 1 diabetes. Investigators reverse transcribed all isolated RNA, so they sequenced expressed TCRB transcripts. Profiled with immunoSEQ multiplex PCR; TCRdb holds only in-frame clones, not every one. The sample holds about 330,000 clones, 11% seen once. Material for sequencing was naive CD4+ T cells from blood. These receptors came from a young woman in good health.

This clone has only a few counts. This chain connects TRBV19 to TRBJ2-6, with 7 bases matching TRBD1. CDR1 is LNHDA and CDR2 is SQIVND in the germline V gene (reference sequence). V shed 1 base and J 2 bases; nucleotides not matched to a gene: 5. This CDR3 is 17 amino acids long. The CDR3 here is CASSIGPGGTGANVLTF. As DNA, the CDR3 is TGTGCCAGTAGTATAGGACCAGGGGGTACTGGGGCCAACGTCCTGACTTTC.

The rearrangement joins TRBV4-2 to TRBJ1-2; a possible D gene is TRBD1 (5 bases). The CDR3 length is 16 residues. Trimming took 1 base from V and 4 from J, leaving 16 bases between them. CDR1 is LGHNA, CDR2 YNFKEQ, per germline. The CDR3: CASSQGVGGTAYGYTF. CDR3 bases: TGTGCCAGCAGCCAAGGAGTGGGGGGGACCGCCTATGGCTACACCTTC.

This chain joins TRBV5-6 and TRBJ1-1, with 8 bases lining up with TRBD1. In germline, CDR1 is SGHDT, CDR2 YYEEEE. The trim removed 5 bases at V and 3 bases at J, leaving 9 bases unmatched. The CDR3 contains 15 residues. The CDR3 region has the DNA TGTGCCAGCAGTTCCGGACAGGGTCGGCACACTGAAGCTTTCTTT. It specifies CASSSGQGRHTEAFF. The full variable domain, in which reference TRBV5-6 and TRBJ1-1 provide the parts outside the CDR3, is DAGVTQSPTHLIKTRGQQVTLRCSPKSGHDTVSWYQQALGQGPQFIFQYYEEEERQRGNFPDRFSGHQFPNYSSELNVNALLLGDSALYLCASSSGQGRHTEAFFGQGTRLTVV.

CDR3 in amino acids: CASSYTGTGSYEQYF. In DNA form, the CDR3 reads TGTGCCAGCAGTTACACCGGGACAGGCTCCTACGAGCAGTACTTC. V and J are TRBV7-2 and TRBJ2-7; TRBD1 aligns across 8 bases. Looked up from germline, CDR1 is SGHTA and CDR2 is FQGNSA. V shed 6 bases and J 0 bases; nucleotides not matched to a gene: 7. The CDR3 runs 15 residues.

This clone was seen only a few times. The V and J genes are TRBV14 and TRBJ2-7, with TRBD2 identical over 8 bases. The V gene end was trimmed by 0 bases and the J gene end by 0 bases; junction bases not matched to a gene: 7. The CDR3 is 17 amino acids. Looked up from germline, CDR1 is SGHDN and CDR2 is FVKESK. Here the CDR3 reads CASSQDLLAGSSYEQYF. CDR3 sequence (DNA): TGTGCCAGCAGCCAAGATCTTCTAGCGGGTAGCTCCTACGAGCAGTACTTC.

Comment on this clone: The junction shows a germline mismatch at one end, possibly a read error. The J gene is TRBJ2-1, the V gene TRBV7-7; TRBD1 matches at 8 bases. The CDR3 is 13 residues long. CDR1 is SSHAT, CDR2 FNYEAQ, per germline (reference sequence). CDR3 region: CASSADRGYEQFF. DNA for the CDR3: TGTGCTAGCAGCGCAGACAGGGGCTATGAGCAGTTCTTC.

The chain is built from TRBV4-2 and TRBJ2-1; 9 nucleotides align to TRBD2. V shed 1 base and J 3 bases; nucleotides not matched to a gene: 13. The germline V gene encodes CDR1 LGHNA and CDR2 YNFKEQ. CDR3 length: 19 residues. The CDR3 reads CASSQVYPPSGENYNEQFF. CDR3 bases: TGTGCCAGCAGCCAAGTATACCCCCCTAGCGGGGAAAACTACAATGAGCAGTTCTTC.

The V and J genes are TRBV28 and TRBJ2-7; 10 bases fit TRBD1. Per the germline V gene, CDR1 is MDHEN and CDR2 is SYDVKM. With 6 bases clipped from V and 3 bases from J, the junction kept 11 bases outside the gene matches. The CDR3 loop spans 16 amino acids. The CDR3 sequence: CASRRDRGTADYEQYF. In DNA form, the CDR3 reads TGTGCCAGCAGGCGGGACAGGGGAACGGCGGACTACGAGCAGTACTTC. Full variable domain (missing parts from reference TRBV28 and TRBJ2-7): DVKVTQSSRYLVKRTGEKVFLECVQDMDHENMFWYRQDPGLGLRLIYFSYDVKMKEKGDIPEGYSVSREKKERFSLILESASTNQTSMYLCASRRDRGTADYEQYFGPGTRLTVT.

This sequence joins TRBV5-1 and TRBJ2-2, with a tentative D call TRBD2 (5 bases). Trimming took off 6 bases at V and 1 base at J, with 10 bases between the two ends. CDR3 length equals 14 residues. CDR1 is SGHRS and CDR2 is YFSETQ in the germline V gene. CDR3 sequence reads: CASTLGGNTGELFF. In nucleotides, the CDR3 is TGCGCCAGCACCCTAGGAGGGAACACCGGGGAGCTGTTTTTT.

The sample holds a few counts of this clone. The V call is TRBV27, the J call TRBJ2-7, with 7 bases matching TRBD1. With 5 bases clipped from V and 2 bases from J, the junction kept 12 bases outside the gene matches. CDR3 size: 16 residues. Germline loops: CDR1 MNHEY, CDR2 SMNVEV (reference sequence). The CDR3 loop reads CASSPNRGLPAYEQYF. The CDR3 region has the DNA TGTGCCAGCAGTCCAAACAGGGGCCTACCCGCCTACGAGCAGTACTTC.

This chain links TRBV28 with TRBJ2-5, with D perhaps TRBD1 (6 bases). Germline-derived CDR1 and CDR2 are MDHEN and SYDVKM. The CDR3 consists of 15 residues. Trimming removed 5 bases at V and 4 bases at J, with 17 bases between. CDR3 sequence: CASSPTGRALETQYF. The CDR3 DNA reads TGTGCCAGCAGTCCGACAGGCAGGGCCCTAGAGACCCAGTACTTC.

In its sample, this clone was seen a few times. This chain connects TRBV6-6 to TRBJ2-7; perhaps TRBD2 as D (6 bases). V was clipped by 5 bases and J by 4 bases, with 21 bases between them. The V gene's germline CDR1 is MNHNY and CDR2 SVGAGI (reference sequence). This CDR3 has 16 residues. The CDR3 nucleotides are TGTGCCAGCAGTCCCCACGTCCAGGGAGGCTTTTACGAGCAGTACTTC. Its protein product is CASSPHVQGGFYEQYF.

The chain combines TRBV28 with TRBJ2-4; weak D call: TRBD1 (5 bases). The CDR3 sequence is 15 residues long. Germline CDR1 and CDR2: MDHEN and SYDVKM. Trimming stripped 7 bases from V and 5 bases from J, with 18 bases between. Here the CDR3 DNA reads TGTGCCAGCAATTTTTTTGGGGCAGGAGAAAACATTCAGTACTTC. It specifies CASNFFGAGENIQYF.

This clone came up a few times. The junction shows a germline mismatch at one end, possibly a read error. The chain links TRBV7-7 to TRBJ2-7; D gene unclear. Germline CDR1 and CDR2: SSHAT and FNYEAQ (reference sequence). The CDR3 extends over 13 amino acids. As DNA, the CDR3 is TGTGCTAGCAGCTTAACGAGGTCCGCAGAGCAGTACTTC. This sequence encodes CASSLTRSAEQYF.

V and J are TRBV27 and TRBJ1-5; possible D gene TRBD1, 5 bases. The CDR3 extends over 14 amino acids. V lost 6 bases and J lost 0, with 9 bases in between. Germline CDR1 reads MNHEY; CDR2 reads SMNVEV (reference sequence). CDR3 coding DNA: TGTGCCAGCAGGAGGCAGGGTAGCAATCAGCCCCAGCATTTT. It yields the protein CASRRQGSNQPQHF.

The rearrangement uses TRBV6-5 and TRBJ2-1; maybe TRBD1 (6 bases). This CDR3 comprises 15 residues. Germline V CDR1 and CDR2: MNHEY, SVGAGI. V lost 2 bases, J lost 0 bases, and 8 bases lay in between. CDR3 sequence reads: CASSYGQSSYNEQFF. For the CDR3, the DNA is TGTGCCAGCAGTTACGGACAGAGCTCCTACAATGAGCAGTTCTTC.

This clone was found a few times. The rearrangement joins TRBV5-1 to TRBJ2-4; 9 nucleotides align to TRBD2. Per the germline V gene, CDR1 is SGHRS and CDR2 is YFSETQ. The V and J ends lost 4 bases and 4 bases, in that order; junction bases with no gene match: 3. This CDR3 has 14 residues. In nucleotides, the CDR3 is TGCGCCAGCAGCCATAGCGGGAGAAAAAACATTCAGTACTTC. Its translation is CASSHSGRKNIQYF.

V and J are TRBV15 and TRBJ2-1; TRBD2 aligns across 11 bases. This CDR3 has 16 amino acids. The germline gives CDR1 LNHNV, CDR2 YYDKDF (reference sequence). J was trimmed by 3 bases and V by 4 bases; bases with no gene match: 5. DNA for the CDR3: TGTGCCACCAGCACCCTGACTAGCGGGGACTACAATGAGCAGTTCTTC. It yields the protein CATSTLTSGDYNEQFF.

The CDR3 DNA follows: TGTGCCTGGAGAGCCGGGACTAGCGGGCCCAGCTCCTACAATGAGCAGTTCTTC. Its protein product is CAWRAGTSGPSSYNEQFF. The chain joins TRBV30 to TRBJ2-1; TRBD2 aligns across 12 bases. Germline V gene sequence: CDR1 GTSNPN, CDR2 SVGIG (reference sequence). V dropped 3 bases and J dropped 0; count of bases not matched to a gene: 9. The CDR3 consists of 18 residues.